Following are 23 T cell receptor beta chains from one sample sequenced in a study of shared T cell receptors in the human thymus. Profiling relied on immunoSEQ multiplex PCR, and the TCRdb table lists in-frame clones only, not all of them. The sample lists hundreds of thousands of clones; approximately 90% were seen once. The sample also formed part of further work on human thymus T cells.

Sequences were obtained from thymocytes. The receptors originated from a boy in the first two years of life with a congenital heart defect.

The rearrangement uses TRBV10-3 and TRBJ2-7; TRBD1 aligns across 12 bases. In germline, CDR1 is ENHRY, CDR2 SYGVKD. The length of the CDR3 is 14 residues. The J segment lost 5 bases and the V segment lost 7 bases, leaving 6 bases of the junction unmatched. The chain's CDR3 is CAINGDRGRDEQYF. CDR3 bases: TGTGCCATCAATGGGGACAGGGGGCGCGACGAGCAGTACTTC.

The chain uses TRBV19 and TRBJ2-2, with 8 bases that match TRBD1. Trimming took 6 bases from V and 1 from J; bases not matched to a gene: 1. CDR1 is LNHDA, CDR2 SQIVND, per germline (reference sequence). CDR3 length: 14 amino acids. As DNA, the CDR3 is TGTGCCAGTAGGGGGACAGGGAACACCGGGGAGCTGTTTTTT. Translating gives CASRGTGNTGELFF. The full variable domain, rest sourced from reference TRBV19 and TRBJ2-2, is DGGITQSPKYLFRKEGQNVTLSCEQNLNHDAMYWYRQDPGQGLRLIYYSQIVNDFQKGDIAEGYSVSREKKESFPLTVTSAQKNPTAFYLCASRGTGNTGELFFGEGSRLTVL.

This chain uses TRBV11-2 with TRBJ2-1, with TRBD2 matching over 10 bases. This CDR3 comprises 14 residues. Germline-derived CDR1 and CDR2 are SGHAT and FQNNGV. V was clipped by 5 bases and J by 12 bases; unmatched bases: 10. CDR3 DNA sequence: TGTGCCAGCAGCCAAGGACTAGCGGATCCCGGGCAGTTCTTC. This codes for CASSQGLADPGQFF.

This chain joins TRBV18 and TRBJ2-1; 9 positions agree with TRBD2. The CDR3 spans 13 residues. V gave up 9 bases and J gave up 8 bases; unmatched junction bases: 8. The germline V gene has CDR1 KGHSH and CDR2 LQKENI. The CDR3 spells CASSGSHRDEQFF. In DNA form, the CDR3 reads TGTGCCAGTAGCGGGAGCCACCGGGATGAGCAGTTCTTC.

J is TRBJ2-5 and V is TRBV5-6; TRBD2 matches at 8 bases. The V and J ends lost 3 bases and 4 bases, in that order; junction bases with no gene match: 8. The CDR3 runs 15 residues. CDR1 is SGHDT and CDR2 is YYEEEE in the germline V gene. In nucleotides, the CDR3 is TGTGCCAGCAGCTCACACCGGGAGGGTCGAGAGACCCAGTACTTC. Encoded protein: CASSSHREGRETQYF.

This chain connects TRBV29-1 to TRBJ2-3; D might be TRBD2 (6 bases). CDR3 length equals 18 residues. Germline lookup yields CDR1 SQVTM and CDR2 ANQGSEA. V dropped 1 base and J dropped 2 bases, with 22 bases sitting between them. CDR3 region: CSVEAPRRGGEVTDTQYF. CDR3 coding DNA: TGCAGCGTTGAAGCCCCGAGGAGGGGCGGAGAGGTCACAGATACGCAGTATTTT.

The chain employs TRBV7-2 and TRBJ2-3, with a tentative D call TRBD1 (6 bases). The CDR3 has 17 residues. Trimming shortened V by 5 bases and J by 4 bases, and 22 bases separated the two germline ends. Germline loops: CDR1 SGHTA, CDR2 FQGNSA. The CDR3 DNA reads as TGTGCCAGCAGCCCCCCGGACAGTACACAGTTGTCAGATACGCAGTATTTT. It translates to CASSPPDSTQLSDTQYF.

This chain connects TRBV28 to TRBJ2-7; 7 nucleotides match TRBD2. J was trimmed by 2 bases and V by 7 bases; bases with no gene match: 8. The germline V gene has CDR1 MDHEN and CDR2 SYDVKM. This CDR3 comprises 14 residues. DNA for the CDR3: TGTGCCAGCATCTTGGGAGGGATAACCTACGAGCAGTACTTC. Amino acids: CASILGGITYEQYF.

V gene TRBV10-3 combines with J gene TRBJ2-7, with 8 bases fitting TRBD2. V lost 11 bases to trimming and J lost 3 bases; unmatched junction nucleotides: 9. CDR1 is ENHRY and CDR2 is SYGVKD in the germline V gene. The CDR3 runs to 13 residues. The CDR3 sequence is CASGGADFYEQYF. The DNA of the CDR3 is TGTGCCTCCGGGGGGGCGGATTTCTACGAGCAGTACTTC.

CDR3 bases: TGTGCCAGCAGCTTAGTGGGCGCGGGAGGGTACACCGGGGAGCTGTTTTTT. It is translated as CASSLVGAGGYTGELFF. The chain links TRBV5-6 to TRBJ2-2, with 9 bases matching TRBD2. The length of the CDR3 is 17 residues. The V gene end was trimmed by 2 bases and the J gene end by 3 bases; junction bases not matched to a gene: 8. Looked up from germline, CDR1 is SGHDT and CDR2 is YYEEEE.

In DNA, the CDR3 is TGTGCTAGTGGTTCCGCACAGGGGGCGACTTATAAGCAGTACTTC. This encodes CASGSAQGATYKQYF. The chain recombines TRBV12-5 with TRBJ2-7; the match to TRBD1 covers 9 bases. The germline V gene encodes CDR1 LGHNT and CDR2 FRNRAP. V shed 4 bases and J 8 bases; nucleotides not matched to a gene: 12. This CDR3 is built from 15 residues.

The chain is built from TRBV21-1 and TRBJ2-4; the listed D gene, TRBD2, was not tested against the DNA. TRBV21-1 is noted as a pseudogene. The CDR3 covers 20 residues. CDR3 coding DNA: TGTGCCAGCAGCGCCACCGCCACCGGGACTCCAGTTATAGCCAAAAACATTCAGTACTTC. Protein sequence: CASSATATGTPVIAKNIQYF.

The V and J genes are TRBV7-3 and TRBJ2-2, with unresolved D. Trimming took 5 bases from V and 4 from J, leaving 14 bases between them. The length of the CDR3 is 15 residues. Germline CDR1 is SGHTA and CDR2 is FQGTGA. CDR3 in amino acids: CASSLQSTSTGELFF. The DNA of the CDR3 is TGTGCCAGCAGCCTTCAAAGTACCAGCACCGGGGAGCTGTTTTTT.

The chain links TRBV5-1 to TRBJ2-5; 9 bases map to TRBD2. CDR1 SGHRS and CDR2 YFSETQ come from the germline V gene. The CDR3 has 15 amino acids. With 6 bases clipped from V and 7 bases from J, the junction kept 13 bases outside the gene matches. As DNA, the CDR3 is TGCGCCAGCAAAGGCGGGAGGGCCTGGGGGGGGACCCAGTACTTC. As protein: CASKGGRAWGGTQYF. The full variable domain, its missing parts supplied by reference TRBV5-1 and TRBJ2-5, is KAGVTQTPRYLIKTRGQQVTLSCSPISGHRSVSWYQQTPGQGLQFLFEYFSETQRNKGNFPGRFSGRQFSNSRSEMNVSTLELGDSALYLCASKGGRAWGGTQYFGPGTRLLVL.

The V gene is TRBV4-1, the J gene TRBJ1-2, with 11 bases matching TRBD1. Germline loops: CDR1 MGHRA, CDR2 YSYEKL. The CDR3 has 15 residues. Trimming removed 6 bases from V and 3 bases from J; junction bases left unmatched: 6. The CDR3 nucleotides are TGCGCCAGCAGTTGGACAGGGGGCGAGGACTATGGCTACACCTTC. Its protein is CASSWTGGEDYGYTF.

V usage is TRBV6-1 and J usage is TRBJ1-5; TRBD1 aligns across 8 bases. The germline V gene has CDR1 MNHNS and CDR2 SASEGT. There are 17 residues in the CDR3. Trimming at V came to 1 base and at J to 2 bases, leaving 7 bases not matched to a gene. CDR3 protein: CASSEGAGGIGNQPQHF. DNA for the CDR3: TGTGCCAGCAGTGAAGGGGCAGGGGGCATAGGCAATCAGCCCCAGCATTTT.

V and J are TRBV10-1 and TRBJ2-7; D may be TRBD1 (5 bases). V shed 2 bases and J shed 3 bases, with 8 bases lying between them. The CDR3 spans 13 residues. Germline CDR1 is WNHNN and CDR2 is SYGVQD (reference sequence). The CDR3 DNA reads TGCGCCAGCAGTGAGACCGACAGCTACGAGCAGTACTTC. Its translation: CASSETDSYEQYF.

The gene calls are TRBV4-1 and TRBJ2-1; 9 bases match TRBD2. In germline, CDR1 is MGHRA, CDR2 YSYEKL. V shed 5 bases and J 8 bases; nucleotides not matched to a gene: 13. This CDR3 is 16 amino acids long. As DNA, the CDR3 is TGCGCCAGCAGCACAGATGTAGCGGGAGCTGTGGATGAGCAGTTCTTC. It specifies CASSTDVAGAVDEQFF.

The rearrangement joins TRBV29-1 to TRBJ2-2; 10 nucleotides line up with TRBD2. This CDR3 has 17 residues. V lost 6 bases, J lost 4 bases, and 14 bases stayed unmatched. CDR1 SQVTM and CDR2 ANQGSEA come from the germline V gene. The CDR3 loop is CSVDSSGSWGGTGELFF. In nucleotides, the CDR3 is TGCAGCGTAGATTCTAGCGGGAGTTGGGGGGGCACCGGGGAGCTGTTTTTT.

The chain recombines TRBV27 with TRBJ2-1; unclear D gene. V dropped 8 bases and J dropped 14 bases, with 13 bases sitting between them. This CDR3 comprises 10 residues. CDR1 is MNHEY, CDR2 SMNVEV, per germline (reference sequence). CDR3 in amino acids: CASYGAQEFF. The CDR3 region has the DNA TGTGCCAGCTATGGCGCTCAGGAGTTCTTC.

This sequence joins TRBV18 and TRBJ1-2, with a tentative D call TRBD1 (6 bases). Deletions cut 1 base from V and 3 bases from J, with 12 bases between. Germline V gives CDR1 KGHSH, CDR2 LQKENI. The CDR3 has 15 amino acids. CDR3 coding DNA: TGTGCCAGCTCACCACGACAGGAGAGGGACTATGGCTACACCTTC. The encoded protein is CASSPRQERDYGYTF.

J is TRBJ1-5 and V is TRBV5-6; possible D gene TRBD1, 6 bases. Trimming removed 2 bases from V and 1 base from J, with 13 bases in between. Germline CDR1 and CDR2: SGHDT and YYEEEE. This CDR3 contains 16 residues. The CDR3 nucleotides are TGTGCCAGCAGCTTATTCCTTACAGGGAGCAATCAGCCCCAGCATTTT. Encoded protein: CASSLFLTGSNQPQHF.

This chain connects TRBV7-9 to TRBJ1-2; no clear D. Germline V CDR1 and CDR2: SEHNR, FQNEAQ (reference sequence). Trimming took off 6 bases at V and 1 base at J, with 21 bases between the two ends. The CDR3 consists of 17 residues. The CDR3 spells CASRPPRVAPYNYGYTF. CDR3 coding DNA: TGTGCCAGCAGACCCCCGCGTGTTGCACCCTATAACTATGGCTACACCTTC.